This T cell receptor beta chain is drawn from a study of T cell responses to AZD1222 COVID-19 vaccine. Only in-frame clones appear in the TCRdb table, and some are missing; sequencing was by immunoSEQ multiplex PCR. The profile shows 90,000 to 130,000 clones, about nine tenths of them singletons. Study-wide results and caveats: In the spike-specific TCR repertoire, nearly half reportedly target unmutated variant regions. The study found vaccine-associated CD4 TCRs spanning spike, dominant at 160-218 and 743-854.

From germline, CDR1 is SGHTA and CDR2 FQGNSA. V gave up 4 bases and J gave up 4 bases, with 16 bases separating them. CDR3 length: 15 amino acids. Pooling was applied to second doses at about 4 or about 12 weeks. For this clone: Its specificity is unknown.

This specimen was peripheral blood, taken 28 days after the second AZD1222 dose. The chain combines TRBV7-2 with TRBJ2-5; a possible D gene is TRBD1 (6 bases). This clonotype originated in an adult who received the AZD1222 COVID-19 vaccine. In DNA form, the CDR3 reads TGTGCCAGCAGCTCTGGGACACTCAAGGGAGAGACCCAGTACTTC. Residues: CASSSGTLKGETQYF. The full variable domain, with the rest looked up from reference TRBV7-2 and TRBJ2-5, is GAGVSQSPSNKVTEKGKDVELRCDPISGHTALYWYRQSLGQGLEFLIYFQGNSAPDKSGLPSDRFSAERTGGSVSTLTIQRTQQEDSAVYLCASSSGTLKGETQYFGPGTRLLVL.